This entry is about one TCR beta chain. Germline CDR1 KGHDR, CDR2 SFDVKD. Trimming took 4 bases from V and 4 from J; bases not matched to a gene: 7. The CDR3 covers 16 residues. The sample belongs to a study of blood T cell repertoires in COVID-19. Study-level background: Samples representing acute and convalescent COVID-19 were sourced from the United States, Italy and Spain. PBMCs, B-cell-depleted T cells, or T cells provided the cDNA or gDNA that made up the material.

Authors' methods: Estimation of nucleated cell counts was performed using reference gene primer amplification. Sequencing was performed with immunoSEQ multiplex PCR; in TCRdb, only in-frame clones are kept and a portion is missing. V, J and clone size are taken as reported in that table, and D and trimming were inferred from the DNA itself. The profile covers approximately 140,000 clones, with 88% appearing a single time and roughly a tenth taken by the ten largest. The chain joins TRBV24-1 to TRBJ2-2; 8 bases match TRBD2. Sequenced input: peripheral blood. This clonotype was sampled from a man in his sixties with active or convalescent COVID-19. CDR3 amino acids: CATSDAGRGTTGELFF. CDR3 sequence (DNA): TGTGCCACCAGTGACGCCGGGAGGGGGACCACCGGGGAGCTGTTTTTT.